The source of this T cell receptor beta chain is a study of T cells in Graves' hyperthyroidism and ophthalmopathy. Investigators excluded patients with uncontrolled infection, other autoimmune disease, pregnancy or lactation. Thyroid ultrasound, orbital computed tomography, clinical symptoms, and serum thyroxine and TRAb underpinned diagnoses. The authors took PBMCs from 8.5 to 10 ml fresh peripheral blood. Germline V gene data show CDR1 as SGHDT and CDR2 as YYEEEE. V was pared by 4 bases and J by 0 bases, with 11 bases between. CDR3 size: 14 residues. Amplification of TCR beta CDR3 regions was performed using RNA transcripts as template. The TCR CDR3 first-round RT-PCR relied on the HTBI primer set. MiXCR, run by TCRdb on the multiplex PCR reads, gives a single entry per CDR3 protein. The data show 350,000 to 400,000 distinct CDR3 sequences, with 15% to 20% seen just once and 3.5% to 4% held by the top ten.

About this clonotype: The antigen remains undetermined.

Study-wide points: Progression to ophthalmopathy was predicted a median of roughly 6.8 months early.

The gene calls are TRBV5-6 and TRBJ2-7; D tentatively reads TRBD1 or TRBD2 (5 bases each). The sequence was collected from a woman under 30 with Graves' hyperthyroidism. Sequenced material: blood. The CDR3 sequence: CASSGGLASYEQYF. The DNA of the CDR3 is TGTGCCAGCAGCGGGGGTTTGGCCTCCTACGAGCAGTACTTC.